These 9 T cell receptor beta chains originate from one sample sequenced in a study of cytomegalovirus exposure and HLA in healthy donors. PCR involved 60 Vbeta and 13 Jbeta primers. Produced via immunoSEQ multiplex PCR; TCRdb's table is partial and in-frame only. The table lists roughly 180,000 clones, about 85% of them singletons. Material: PBMCs. The receptors were gathered from a boy younger than 10 in good health and CMV-seronegative.

The chain links TRBV11-2 to TRBJ2-5, with 12 bases lining up with TRBD2. From germline, CDR1 is SGHAT and CDR2 FQNNGV. J gave up 4 bases and V 4 bases, and 4 bases lay outside the gene matches. The CDR3 consists of 15 residues. CDR3 coding DNA: TGTGCCAGCAGCTCTCTAGCGGGGGGGGCAGAGACCCAGTACTTC. This codes for CASSSLAGGAETQYF.

This clone appeared once. The genes are TRBV5-1 and TRBJ1-6; TRBD1 is a possible D gene (5 bases). Germline loops: CDR1 SGHRS, CDR2 YFSETQ. The CDR3 length is 15 residues. Between the trimmed V and J ends, which lost 5 bases and 1 base, there was a span of 10 bases. CDR3 DNA: TGCGCCAGCAGTCAAGGGGTATCCTATAATTCACCCCTCCACTTT. This gives the protein CASSQGVSYNSPLHF.

CDR3 DNA: TGTGCCAGCAGTTTCCAGCGGGGGCAGTTCTTC. Its protein product is CASSFQRGQFF. The chain uses TRBV27 and TRBJ2-1, with 7 bases lining up with TRBD2. Trimming removed 3 bases from V and 12 bases from J; junction bases left unmatched: 2. Germline CDR1 and CDR2: MNHEY and SMNVEV (reference sequence). This CDR3 is 11 amino acids long.

The chain is built from TRBV27 and TRBJ1-6; D gene ambiguous. Germline values: CDR1 MNHEY, CDR2 SMNVEV (reference sequence). Trimming removed 4 bases from V and 5 bases from J, with 12 bases in between. This CDR3 region has 15 residues. This CDR3 is CASSYLGINNSPLHF. DNA for the CDR3: TGTGCCAGCAGTTATCTGGGCATCAATAATTCACCCCTCCACTTT.

The chain employs TRBV28 and TRBJ1-2; D not certain. CDR1 and CDR2 (germline): MDHEN, SYDVKM. V lost 2 bases to trimming and J lost 8 bases, with 9 bases between them. The CDR3 covers 12 residues. The CDR3 reads CASSLRGSGYTF. DNA of the CDR3: TGTGCCAGCAGTTTACGTGGGAGCGGCTACACCTTC.

The CDR3 loop reads CASSAERGRVREQFF. The CDR3 DNA is TGTGCCAGCAGCGCCGAGAGAGGGAGGGTCCGTGAGCAGTTCTTC. The rearrangement links TRBV9 to TRBJ2-1; 7 bases map to TRBD2. The CDR3 totals 15 residues. V was clipped by 3 bases and J by 9 bases; unmatched bases: 12. CDR1 and CDR2 from the germline V gene are SGDLS and YYNGEE.

The chain is built from TRBV27 and TRBJ2-3; 9 positions agree with TRBD2. V lost 7 bases and J lost 5; bases outside the gene matches: 16. The CDR3 totals 17 residues. Per germline, CDR1 MNHEY and CDR2 SMNVEV (reference sequence). CDR3 amino acids: CASTPYRGRAGGDTQYF. The CDR3 DNA sequence: TGTGCCAGCACCCCCTATCGCGGGAGGGCCGGGGGAGATACGCAGTATTTT.

CDR3 in amino acids: CASSYSGRKGSDTQYF. For the CDR3, the DNA is TGTGCCAGCAGTTACTCGGGGAGAAAGGGCTCAGATACGCAGTATTTT. The J gene is TRBJ2-3, the V gene TRBV6-5, with a possible D match to TRBD2 (5 bases). The CDR3 covers 16 residues. V dropped 0 bases and J dropped 4 bases, with 14 bases sitting between them. CDR1 is MNHEY and CDR2 is SVGAGI in the germline V gene.

To note about this clone: One end of the junction does not line up with germline, which may come from a read error. This sequence joins TRBV7-9 and TRBJ1-6, with 9 nucleotides matching TRBD1. There are 18 residues in the CDR3. Germline V gene data show CDR1 as SEHNR and CDR2 as FQNEAQ (reference sequence). In nucleotides, the CDR3 is TGTTCCAGCAGCTTAAGCTTGCTAAGGACAGGGGCTAATTCACCCCTCCACTTT. Amino acid sequence: CSSSLSLLRTGANSPLHF.